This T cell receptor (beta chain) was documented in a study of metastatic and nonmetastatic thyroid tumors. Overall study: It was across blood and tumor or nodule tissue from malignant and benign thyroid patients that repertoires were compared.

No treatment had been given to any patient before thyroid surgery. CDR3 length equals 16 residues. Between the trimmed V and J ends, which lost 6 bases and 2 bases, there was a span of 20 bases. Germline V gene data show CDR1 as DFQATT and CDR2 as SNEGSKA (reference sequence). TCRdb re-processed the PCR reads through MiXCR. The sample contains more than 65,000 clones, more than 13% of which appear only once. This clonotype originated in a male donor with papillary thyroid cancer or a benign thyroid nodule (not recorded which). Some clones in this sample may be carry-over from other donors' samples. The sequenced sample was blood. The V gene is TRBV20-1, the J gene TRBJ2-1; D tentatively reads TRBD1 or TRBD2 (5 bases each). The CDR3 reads CSAQDGDRAPYNEQFF. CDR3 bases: TGCAGTGCCCAAGATGGGGACCGAGCCCCCTACAATGAGCAGTTCTTC.